These 14 T cell receptor beta chains were all obtained from the same sample, sequenced in a study of shared clonotypes between healthy human individuals. Method: immunoSEQ multiplex PCR; TCRdb's copy keeps in-frame clones and lacks some. The repertoire holds 2 million to 3 million clones, with 93% as singletons. The sequencing sample was made of naive CD4+ T cells from PBMCs. Subset specified: CD45RA+ positively selected. These receptors all stem from a man younger than 35 in good health. Some clones in this sample may be carry-over from other donors' samples.

This clone was counted a single time. This chain uses TRBV5-4 with TRBJ1-1; D remains unclear. V lost 0 bases to trimming and J lost 5 bases, with 11 bases between them. Germline loops: CDR1 SGHNT, CDR2 YYREEE (reference sequence). CDR3 length: 14 residues. CDR3 residues: CASSLGQRSTEAFF. In nucleotides, the CDR3 is TGTGCCAGCAGCTTGGGGCAGAGGTCGACTGAAGCTTTCTTT.

About this clone itself: The limits of the CDR3 on the DNA are not certain, so only TCRdb's listed CDR3 is given. The chain has TRBV6-1 and TRBJ2-7; the table's D call, TRBD2, has no DNA check behind it. The CDR3 spans 12 residues, counting both ends. Germline loops: CDR1 MNHNS, CDR2 SASEGT. This chain's CDR3 is CASSVGRGNTGF.

The gene calls are TRBV11-2 and TRBJ1-5, with 7 bases identical to TRBD1. CDR3 size: 14 residues. V was clipped by 5 bases and J by 8 bases; unmatched bases: 9. The germline CDR1 and CDR2 sequences are SGHAT and FQNNGV. As DNA, the CDR3 is TGTGCCAGCAGCGCAGGGGGGCCTTATGAGCCCCAGCATTTT. Translated, it gives CASSAGGPYEPQHF.

This chain links TRBV5-4 with TRBJ2-3; 14 positions agree with TRBD2. With 4 bases clipped from V and 4 bases from J, the junction kept 8 bases outside the gene matches. Germline V CDR1 and CDR2: SGHNT, YYREEE (reference sequence). The CDR3 is made up of 17 amino acids. The CDR3, as DNA: TGTGCCAGCAGCCCGCCGACTAGCGGGAGGGGGGCAGATACGCAGTATTTT. Residues: CASSPPTSGRGADTQYF.

The gene calls are TRBV6-1 and TRBJ2-1; D perhaps matches TRBD2 (7 bases). The V end lost 4 bases, the J end lost 8 bases, and 30 bases lay between the germline ends. Germline CDR1 MNHNS, CDR2 SASEGT. CDR3 length equals 19 residues. The CDR3 nucleotides read TGTGCCAGCAGTGCCCAACTAGGGGGTGGACCGAAAAGCGGGGATGAGCAGTTCTTC. This translates into CASSAQLGGGPKSGDEQFF.

This rearrangement joins TRBV30 to TRBJ2-5, with 8 bases that match TRBD1. Germline V gene lookup returns CDR1 GTSNPN and CDR2 SVGIG (reference sequence). The CDR3 runs to 14 residues. V was clipped by 0 bases and J by 4 bases; unmatched bases: 4. This CDR3 is CAWSVDRGIETQYF. In DNA form, the CDR3 reads TGTGCCTGGAGTGTAGACAGGGGAATAGAGACCCAGTACTTC.

The V and J genes are TRBV6-5 and TRBJ1-2; D gene ambiguous. Trimming stripped 4 bases from V and 4 bases from J, with 16 bases between. In germline, CDR1 is MNHEY, CDR2 SVGAGI. This CDR3 is 15 amino acids long. The CDR3 nucleotides read TGTGCCAGCAGTTCCGAACAGACACCGGGCTATGGCTACACCTTC. Residues: CASSSEQTPGYGYTF.

V and J are TRBV28 and TRBJ2-7, with a tentative D call TRBD2 (6 bases). The V end was cut by 6 bases, the J end by 6 bases, with 18 bases between. The CDR3 consists of 14 residues. Per the germline V gene, CDR1 is MDHEN and CDR2 is SYDVKM. The CDR3 coding sequence is TGTGCCAGCAGATCCATGGGGGGAGCAAGCGAGCAGTACTTC. It yields the protein CASRSMGGASEQYF.

A note on this clone: This sample includes further DNA sequences coding for the same CDR3. The CDR3 region has the DNA TGTGCCAGCAGTAGGACTGAGAACACTGAAGCTTTCTTT. It specifies CASSRTENTEAFF. V is TRBV28 and J is TRBJ1-1; no clear D gene. CDR3 length: 13 residues. V was clipped by 5 bases and J by 1 base, with 8 bases between them. CDR1 and CDR2 from the germline V gene are MDHEN and SYDVKM.

For this clone: The sample holds other DNA sequences that translate to the same CDR3. The rearrangement uses TRBV18 and TRBJ2-7, with 7 positions matching TRBD2. Germline V gives CDR1 KGHSH, CDR2 LQKENI. This CDR3 spans 13 amino acids. V lost 0 bases to trimming and J lost 5 bases; unmatched junction nucleotides: 1. CDR3 coding DNA: TGTGCCAGCTCACCACCGGGGGGGGACGAGCAGTACTTC. As protein: CASSPPGGDEQYF.

This chain uses TRBV19 with TRBJ2-2; TRBD2 aligns across 13 bases. This CDR3 is 16 amino acids long. The V and J ends lost 6 bases and 6 bases, in that order; junction bases with no gene match: 7. Germline V gives CDR1 LNHDA, CDR2 SQIVND (reference sequence). The CDR3 loop is CASSTRLAGGPGELFF. As DNA, the CDR3 is TGTGCCAGTAGCACCCGACTAGCGGGAGGCCCCGGGGAGCTGTTTTTT. Using reference TRBV19 and TRBJ2-2 for the parts outside the CDR3, the full variable domain is DGGITQSPKYLFRKEGQNVTLSCEQNLNHDAMYWYRQDPGQGLRLIYYSQIVNDFQKGDIAEGYSVSREKKESFPLTVTSAQKNPTAFYLCASSTRLAGGPGELFFGEGSRLTVL.

V usage is TRBV15 and J usage is TRBJ2-7, with no clear D. Germline V gives CDR1 LNHNV, CDR2 YYDKDF (reference sequence). V was pared by 0 bases and J by 4 bases, with 7 bases between. CDR3 length equals 13 residues. CDR3 sequence (DNA): TGTGCCACCAGCAGAGAAGTCGGGTACGAGCAGTACTTC. Amino acid sequence: CATSREVGYEQYF.

A single count supports this clone. The gene calls are TRBV20-1 and TRBJ2-1; D might be TRBD2 (5 bases). The CDR3 is 11 amino acids. Per the germline V gene, CDR1 is DFQATT and CDR2 is SNEGSKA (reference sequence). V lost 6 bases to trimming and J lost 8 bases, with 11 bases between them. The CDR3, as DNA: TGCAGTGCCACCACTAGTTATGAGCAGTTCTTC. Translation gives CSATTSYEQFF.

V gene TRBV7-9 combines with J gene TRBJ2-3; possible D gene TRBD1, 7 bases. Trimming removed 0 bases from V and 3 bases from J, with 10 bases in between. The CDR3 has 15 amino acids. Germline CDR1 and CDR2: SEHNR and FQNEAQ (reference sequence). The DNA of the CDR3 is TGTGCCAGCAGCTTAGCGGAGGGGGCAACAGATACGCAGTATTTT. Protein product: CASSLAEGATDTQYF.